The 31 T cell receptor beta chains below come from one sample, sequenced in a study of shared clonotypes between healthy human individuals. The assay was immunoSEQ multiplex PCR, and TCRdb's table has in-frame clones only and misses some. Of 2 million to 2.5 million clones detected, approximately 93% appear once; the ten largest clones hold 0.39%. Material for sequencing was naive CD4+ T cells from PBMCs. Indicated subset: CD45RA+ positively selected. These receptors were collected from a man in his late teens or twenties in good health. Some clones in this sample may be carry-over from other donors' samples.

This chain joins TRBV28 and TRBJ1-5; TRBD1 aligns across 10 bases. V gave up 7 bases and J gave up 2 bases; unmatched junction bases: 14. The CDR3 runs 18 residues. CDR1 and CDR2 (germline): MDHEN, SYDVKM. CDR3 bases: TGTGCCAGCACCGCCGAGGGGACAGGGGTGGGCGGCAATCAGCCCCAGCATTTT. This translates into CASTAEGTGVGGNQPQHF.

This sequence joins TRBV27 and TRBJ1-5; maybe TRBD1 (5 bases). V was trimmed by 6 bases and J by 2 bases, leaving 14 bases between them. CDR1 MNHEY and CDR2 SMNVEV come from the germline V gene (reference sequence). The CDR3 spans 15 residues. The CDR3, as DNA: TGTGCCAGCAGCCCCATTAGGGGCGGCAATCAGCCCCAGCATTTT. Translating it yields CASSPIRGGNQPQHF.

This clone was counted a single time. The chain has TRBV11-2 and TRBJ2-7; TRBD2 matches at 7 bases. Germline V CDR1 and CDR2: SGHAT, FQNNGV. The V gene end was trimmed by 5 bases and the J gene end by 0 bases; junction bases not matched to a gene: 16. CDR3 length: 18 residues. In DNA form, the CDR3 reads TGTGCCAGCAGCCCTCTAGGGCTAGCGGCTCTCCTCTCCTACGAGCAGTACTTC. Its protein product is CASSPLGLAALLSYEQYF.

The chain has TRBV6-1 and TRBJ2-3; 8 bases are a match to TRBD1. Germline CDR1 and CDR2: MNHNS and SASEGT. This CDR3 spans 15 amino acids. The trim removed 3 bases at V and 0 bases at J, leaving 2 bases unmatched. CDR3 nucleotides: TGTGCCAGCAGTGAGGACAGGGCGAGCACAGATACGCAGTATTTT. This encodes CASSEDRASTDTQYF.

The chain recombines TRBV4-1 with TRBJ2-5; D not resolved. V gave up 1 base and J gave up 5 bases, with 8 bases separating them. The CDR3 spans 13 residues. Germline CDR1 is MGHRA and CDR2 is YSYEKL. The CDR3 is CASSQVIRETQYF. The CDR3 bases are TGCGCCAGCAGCCAAGTAATTCGGGAGACCCAGTACTTC.

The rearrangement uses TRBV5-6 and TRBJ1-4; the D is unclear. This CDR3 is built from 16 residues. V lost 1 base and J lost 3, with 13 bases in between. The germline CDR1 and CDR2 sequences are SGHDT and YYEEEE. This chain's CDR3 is CASSLLTGTANEKLFF. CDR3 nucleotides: TGTGCCAGCAGCTTGCTGACCGGCACTGCTAATGAAAAACTGTTTTTT.

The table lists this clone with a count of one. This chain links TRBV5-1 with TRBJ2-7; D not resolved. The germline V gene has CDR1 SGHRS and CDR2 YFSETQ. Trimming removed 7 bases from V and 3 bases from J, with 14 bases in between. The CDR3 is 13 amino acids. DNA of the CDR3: TGCGCCAGCGGTTTGGGTATGAACTACGAGCAGTACTTC. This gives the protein CASGLGMNYEQYF.

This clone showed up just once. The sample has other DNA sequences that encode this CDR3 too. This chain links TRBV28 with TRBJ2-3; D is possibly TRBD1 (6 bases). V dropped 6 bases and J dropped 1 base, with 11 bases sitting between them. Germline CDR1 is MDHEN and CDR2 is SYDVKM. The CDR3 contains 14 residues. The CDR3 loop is CASSPTGGTDTQYF. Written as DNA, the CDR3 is TGTGCCAGCAGCCCGACAGGAGGCACAGATACGCAGTATTTT.

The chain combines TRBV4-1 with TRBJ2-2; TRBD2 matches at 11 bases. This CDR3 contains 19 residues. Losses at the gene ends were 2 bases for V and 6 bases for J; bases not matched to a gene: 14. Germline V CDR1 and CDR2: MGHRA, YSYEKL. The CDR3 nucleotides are TGCGCCAGCAGCCAAAATATTATACAGACTAGCGGGAATGCCGGGGAGCTGTTTTTT. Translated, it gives CASSQNIIQTSGNAGELFF.

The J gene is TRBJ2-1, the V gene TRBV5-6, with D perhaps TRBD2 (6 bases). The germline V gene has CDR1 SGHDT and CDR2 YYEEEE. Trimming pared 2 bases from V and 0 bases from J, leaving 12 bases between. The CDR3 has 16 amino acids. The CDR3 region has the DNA TGTGCCAGCAGCTTAGCCACTAGCTTCTCCTACAATGAGCAGTTCTTC. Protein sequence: CASSLATSFSYNEQFF.

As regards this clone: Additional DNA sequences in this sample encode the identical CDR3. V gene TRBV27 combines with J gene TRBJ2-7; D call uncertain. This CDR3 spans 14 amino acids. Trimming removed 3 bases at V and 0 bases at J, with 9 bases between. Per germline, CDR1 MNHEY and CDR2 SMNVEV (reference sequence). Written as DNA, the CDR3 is TGTGCCAGCAGTTTGGCCGGATTCTCCTACGAGCAGTACTTC. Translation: CASSLAGFSYEQYF.

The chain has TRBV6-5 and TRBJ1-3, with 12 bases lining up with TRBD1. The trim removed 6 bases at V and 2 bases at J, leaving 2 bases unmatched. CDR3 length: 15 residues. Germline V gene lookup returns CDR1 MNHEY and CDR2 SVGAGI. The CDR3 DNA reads TGTGCCAGCAGGGGACAGGGGGCGCCTGGAAACACCATATATTTT. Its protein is CASRGQGAPGNTIYF.

The CDR3 reads CAISAGPGMALSSYEQYF. DNA of the CDR3: TGTGCCATCAGTGCAGGTCCAGGGATGGCGTTGAGCTCCTACGAGCAGTACTTC. This chain connects TRBV10-3 to TRBJ2-7; a possible D gene is TRBD1 (5 bases). The CDR3 is 18 amino acids. V was pared by 4 bases and J by 0 bases, with 22 bases between. Germline-derived CDR1 and CDR2 are ENHRY and SYGVKD.

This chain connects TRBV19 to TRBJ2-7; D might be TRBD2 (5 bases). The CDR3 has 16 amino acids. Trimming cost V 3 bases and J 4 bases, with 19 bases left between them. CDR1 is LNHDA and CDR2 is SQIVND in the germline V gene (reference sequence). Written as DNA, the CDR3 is TGTGCCAGTAGTATCTCGGAAGGGAGAGGCTTTTACGAGCAGTACTTC. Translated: CASSISEGRGFYEQYF. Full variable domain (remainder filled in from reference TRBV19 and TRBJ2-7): DGGITQSPKYLFRKEGQNVTLSCEQNLNHDAMYWYRQDPGQGLRLIYYSQIVNDFQKGDIAEGYSVSREKKESFPLTVTSAQKNPTAFYLCASSISEGRGFYEQYFGPGTRLTVT.

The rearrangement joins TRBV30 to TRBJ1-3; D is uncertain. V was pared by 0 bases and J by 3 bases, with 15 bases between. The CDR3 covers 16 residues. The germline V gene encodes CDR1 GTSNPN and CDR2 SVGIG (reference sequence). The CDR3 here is CAWSVNLWVVGNTIYF. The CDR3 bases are TGTGCCTGGAGTGTAAACCTTTGGGTGGTTGGAAACACCATATATTTT.

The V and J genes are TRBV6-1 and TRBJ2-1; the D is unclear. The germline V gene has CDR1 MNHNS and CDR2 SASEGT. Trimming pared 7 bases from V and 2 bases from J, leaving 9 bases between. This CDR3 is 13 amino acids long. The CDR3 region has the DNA TGTGCCAGCACGCCCGGTCCCTACAATGAGCAGTTCTTC. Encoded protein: CASTPGPYNEQFF.

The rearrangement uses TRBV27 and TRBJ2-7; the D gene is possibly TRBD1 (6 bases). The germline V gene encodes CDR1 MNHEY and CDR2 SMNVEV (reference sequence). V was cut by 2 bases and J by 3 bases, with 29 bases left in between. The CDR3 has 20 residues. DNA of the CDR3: TGTGCCAGCAGTTTACGCGTCACCCGGGACACCCAGGGGAGAGGCTACGAGCAGTACTTC. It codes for CASSLRVTRDTQGRGYEQYF.

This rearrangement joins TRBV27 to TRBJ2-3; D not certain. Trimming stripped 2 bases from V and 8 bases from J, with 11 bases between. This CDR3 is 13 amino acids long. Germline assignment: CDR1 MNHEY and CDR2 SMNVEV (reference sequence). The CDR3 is CASSLGQEGTQYF. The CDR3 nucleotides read TGTGCCAGCAGTTTAGGTCAGGAAGGTACGCAGTATTTT.

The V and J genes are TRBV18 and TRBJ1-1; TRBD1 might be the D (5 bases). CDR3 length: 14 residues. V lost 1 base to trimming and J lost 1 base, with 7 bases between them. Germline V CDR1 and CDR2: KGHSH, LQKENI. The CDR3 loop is CASSPRDWNTEAFF. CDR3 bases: TGTGCCAGCTCACCACGGGACTGGAACACTGAAGCTTTCTTT.

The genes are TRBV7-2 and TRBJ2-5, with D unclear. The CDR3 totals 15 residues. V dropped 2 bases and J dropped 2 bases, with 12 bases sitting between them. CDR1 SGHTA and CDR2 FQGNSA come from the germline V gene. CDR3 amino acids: CASSLQVFGQETQYF. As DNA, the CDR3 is TGTGCCAGCAGCTTACAGGTATTCGGGCAAGAGACCCAGTACTTC.

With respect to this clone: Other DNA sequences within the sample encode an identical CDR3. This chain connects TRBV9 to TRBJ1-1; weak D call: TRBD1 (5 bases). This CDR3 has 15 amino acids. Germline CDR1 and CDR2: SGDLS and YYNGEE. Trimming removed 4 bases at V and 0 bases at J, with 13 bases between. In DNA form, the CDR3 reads TGTGCCAGCAGCCCGGGGGGACGGATGAACACTGAAGCTTTCTTT. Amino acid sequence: CASSPGGRMNTEAFF.

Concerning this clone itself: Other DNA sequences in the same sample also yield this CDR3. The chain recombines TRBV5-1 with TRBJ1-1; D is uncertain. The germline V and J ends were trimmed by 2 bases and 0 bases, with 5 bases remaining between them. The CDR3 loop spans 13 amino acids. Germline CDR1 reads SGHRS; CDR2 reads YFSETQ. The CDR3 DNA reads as TGCGCCAGCAGCTTAGTACTGAACACTGAAGCTTTCTTT. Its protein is CASSLVLNTEAFF.

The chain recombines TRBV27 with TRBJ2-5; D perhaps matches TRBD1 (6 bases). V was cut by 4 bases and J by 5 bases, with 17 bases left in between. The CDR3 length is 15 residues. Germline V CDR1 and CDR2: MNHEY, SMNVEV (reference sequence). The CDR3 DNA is TGTGCCAGCAGTTCCTCTCCGCAGGGGTGGGAGACCCAGTACTTC. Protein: CASSSSPQGWETQYF.

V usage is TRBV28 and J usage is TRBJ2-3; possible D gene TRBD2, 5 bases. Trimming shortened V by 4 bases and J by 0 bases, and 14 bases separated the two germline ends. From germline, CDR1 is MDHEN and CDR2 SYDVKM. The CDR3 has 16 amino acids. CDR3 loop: CASSWVAYPSTDTQYF. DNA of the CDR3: TGTGCCAGCAGTTGGGTAGCGTACCCTAGCACAGATACGCAGTATTTT. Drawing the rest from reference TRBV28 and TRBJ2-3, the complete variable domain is DVKVTQSSRYLVKRTGEKVFLECVQDMDHENMFWYRQDPGLGLRLIYFSYDVKMKEKGDIPEGYSVSREKKERFSLILESASTNQTSMYLCASSWVAYPSTDTQYFGPGTRLTVL.

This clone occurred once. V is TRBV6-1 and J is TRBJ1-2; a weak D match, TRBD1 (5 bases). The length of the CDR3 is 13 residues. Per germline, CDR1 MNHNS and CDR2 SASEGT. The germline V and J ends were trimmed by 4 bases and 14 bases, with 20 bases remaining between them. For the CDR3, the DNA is TGTGCCAGCAGTGCTACCGGGACTCCGGCGGGTACCTTC. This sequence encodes CASSATGTPAGTF.

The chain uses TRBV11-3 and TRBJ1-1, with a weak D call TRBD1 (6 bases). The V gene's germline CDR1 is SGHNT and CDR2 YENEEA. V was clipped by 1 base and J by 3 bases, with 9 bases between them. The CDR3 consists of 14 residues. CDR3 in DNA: TGTGCCAGCAGCTTAGGGGGGCGGCACACTGAAGCTTTCTTT. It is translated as CASSLGGRHTEAFF.

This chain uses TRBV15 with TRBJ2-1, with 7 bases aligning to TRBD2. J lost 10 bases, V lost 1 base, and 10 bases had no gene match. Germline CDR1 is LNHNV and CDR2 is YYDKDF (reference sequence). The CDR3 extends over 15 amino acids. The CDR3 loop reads CATSRVGGESSEQFF. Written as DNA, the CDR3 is TGTGCCACCAGCAGAGTTGGGGGGGAAAGCTCGGAGCAGTTCTTC.

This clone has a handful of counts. CDR3 sequence: CASSYGQRQYF. CDR3 nucleotide sequence: TGTGCCAGCAGTTACGGCCAGAGGCAGTACTTC. The chain links TRBV6-5 to TRBJ2-7; D remains ambiguous. Germline lookup yields CDR1 MNHEY and CDR2 SVGAGI. The CDR3 spans 11 residues. Between the trimmed V and J ends, which lost 2 bases and 9 bases, there was a span of 8 bases.

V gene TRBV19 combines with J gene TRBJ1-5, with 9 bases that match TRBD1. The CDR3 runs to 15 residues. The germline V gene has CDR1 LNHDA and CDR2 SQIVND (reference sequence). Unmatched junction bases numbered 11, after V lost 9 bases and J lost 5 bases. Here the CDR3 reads CASVSRTGVDQPQHF. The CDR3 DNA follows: TGTGCCAGCGTCTCCAGGACAGGGGTTGATCAGCCCCAGCATTTT.

This chain's CDR3 is CASSLVLGSGELFF. In DNA form, the CDR3 reads TGTGCCAGCAGCTTAGTTTTGGGGTCGGGGGAGCTGTTTTTT. The chain joins TRBV7-2 to TRBJ2-2; D unclear. Germline CDR1 and CDR2: SGHTA and FQGNSA. The CDR3 totals 14 residues. With 1 base removed from V and 8 bases from J, the gap between germline ends came to 11 bases.

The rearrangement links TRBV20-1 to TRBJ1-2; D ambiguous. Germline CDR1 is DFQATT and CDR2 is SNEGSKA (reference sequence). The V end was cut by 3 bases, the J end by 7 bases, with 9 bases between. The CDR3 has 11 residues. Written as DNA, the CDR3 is TGCAGTGCTAGTGAATCGGCTGGCTACACCTTC. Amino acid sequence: CSASESAGYTF.